This TCR beta chain was obtained from a study of cytomegalovirus exposure and HLA in healthy donors. Whole-study findings and limits: Among the CMV-associated chains, three were confirmed in vitro as specific for CMV antigens. According to the study, 160 or so TCR beta chains were cytomegalovirus-associated.

In the PCR, 60 Vbeta and 13 Jbeta primers were used. In the source study's methods: The authors later counted roughly 87 million unique TCR beta chains, approximately 12 million of them shared. The method was immunoSEQ multiplex PCR; TCRdb's version includes in-frame clones alone and lacks a portion of them. V and J calls and clone size are copied from that table; D and trimming were computed from the DNA. The sample has roughly 150,000 clones, approximately 81% seen once. To note about this clone: Its matching antigen is unknown.

CDR1 and CDR2 from the germline V gene are LNHNV and YYDKDF (reference sequence). The CDR3 is made up of 12 amino acids. Trimming cost V 0 bases and J 9 bases, with 6 bases left between them. The TCR was taken from a woman aged 18-29 years in good health and CMV-seronegative. This sequence joins TRBV15 and TRBJ2-1; no reliable D call. Input material: PBMCs. The CDR3 loop reads CATSRELGEQFF. The CDR3 nucleotides read TGTGCCACCAGCAGAGAACTCGGTGAGCAGTTCTTC. The full variable domain, its missing parts supplied by reference TRBV15 and TRBJ2-1, is DAMVIQNPRYQVTQFGKPVTLSCSQTLNHNVMYWYQQKSSQAPKLLFHYYDKDFNNEADTPDNFQSRRPNTSFCFLDIRSPGLGDTAMYLCATSRELGEQFFGPGTRLTVL.